The 17 T cell receptor beta chains reported below all come from one sample, sequenced in a study of early T cells in non-severe SARS-CoV-2 infection. TCRdb recomputed calls from the 5' RACE reads with MiXCR, one row per CDR3 protein. The sample holds around 70,000 distinct CDR3 sequences; 10% to 15% are singletons and the top ten take roughly 3.9%. Sequences were obtained from whole blood. The receptors shown here come from an adult who was a healthcare worker with PCR-confirmed SARS-CoV-2 infection or an uninfected control (not recorded which).

This chain links TRBV29-1 with TRBJ1-4, with D hard to call. The germline V gene has CDR1 SQVTM and CDR2 ANQGSEA. The CDR3 consists of 15 residues. With 5 bases removed from V and 0 bases from J, the gap between germline ends came to 13 bases. CDR3 protein: CSVSRPSTTNEKLFF. The CDR3 DNA reads TGCAGCGTTTCCCGGCCATCTACAACTAATGAAAAACTGTTTTTT. Complete variable domain (other parts from reference TRBV29-1 and TRBJ1-4): SAVISQKPSRDICQRGTSLTIQCQVDSQVTMMFWYRQQPGQSLTLIATANQGSEATYESGFVIDKFPISRPNLTFSTLTVSNMSPEDSSIYLCSVSRPSTTNEKLFFGSGTQLSVL.

This clonotype was counted between two and nine times. The chain uses TRBV30 and TRBJ1-2; D remains ambiguous. V gave up 3 bases and J gave up 3 bases, with 17 bases separating them. Germline loops: CDR1 GTSNPN, CDR2 SVGIG (reference sequence). The CDR3 runs to 15 residues. CDR3: CAWRGTPPVYYGYTF. The CDR3 nucleotides are TGTGCCTGGAGAGGAACACCGCCCGTTTACTATGGCTACACCTTC.

The CDR3 sequence is CASSITGSPLHF. DNA of the CDR3: TGTGCCAGCAGTATTACAGGTTCACCCCTCCACTTT. The chain joins TRBV27 to TRBJ1-6; D is perhaps TRBD1 (5 bases). Germline V gene data show CDR1 as MNHEY and CDR2 as SMNVEV (reference sequence). The V gene lost 5 bases and the J gene lost 9 bases, with 8 bases spanning the gap. The CDR3 length is 12 residues.

Remarks on this clonotype: One base away lies a much larger clone, so this may be a sequencing read error. CDR3 amino acids: CASGTSGAYNGQFF. In DNA form, the CDR3 reads TGTGCCAGCGGTACTAGCGGGGCTTACAATGGGCAGTTCTTC. The rearrangement joins TRBV2 to TRBJ2-1; 10 bases map to TRBD2. Germline-derived CDR1 and CDR2 are SNHLY and FYNNEI. This CDR3 is 14 amino acids long.

In this sample, this clonotype turned up many times. The chain is built from TRBV27 and TRBJ1-4, with D possibly TRBD1 on 5 matching bases. This CDR3 contains 15 residues. Germline V lookup: CDR1 MNHEY, CDR2 SMNVEV (reference sequence). Trimming removed 4 bases from V and 4 bases from J, with 13 bases in between. The CDR3 here is CASSWSGGGNEKLFF. The CDR3 DNA reads TGTGCCAGCAGTTGGTCCGGGGGTGGTAATGAAAAACTGTTTTTT.

The chain links TRBV20-1 to TRBJ2-3; TRBD1 aligns across 12 bases. The CDR3 is made up of 14 amino acids. From germline, CDR1 is DFQATT and CDR2 SNEGSKA (reference sequence). Unmatched junction bases numbered 4, after V lost 4 bases and J lost 5 bases. The CDR3 sequence: CSAIRDRGQDTQYF. The DNA of the CDR3 is TGCAGTGCTATCCGGGACAGGGGGCAAGATACGCAGTATTTT.

The V and J genes are TRBV29-1 and TRBJ1-2; D ambiguous. This CDR3 region has 12 residues. CDR1 and CDR2 (germline): SQVTM, ANQGSEA. V lost 4 bases to trimming and J lost 2 bases, with 8 bases between them. DNA of the CDR3: TGCAGCGTTGGGAGTGACAACTATGGCTACACCTTC. It translates to CSVGSDNYGYTF.

J is TRBJ1-1 and V is TRBV7-3, with 10 bases lining up with TRBD1. The CDR3 contains 14 residues. In germline, CDR1 is SGHTA, CDR2 FQGTGA. Germline trimming cut 5 bases from V and 4 bases from J; bases unmatched to any gene: 4. CDR3 sequence: CASSPGQGSTEAFF. For the CDR3, the DNA is TGTGCCAGCAGCCCGGGACAGGGGAGCACTGAAGCTTTCTTT. Full variable domain (outside the CDR3, taken from reference TRBV7-3 and TRBJ1-1): GAGVSQTPSNKVTEKGKYVELRCDPISGHTALYWYRQSLGQGPEFLIYFQGTGAADDSGLPNDRFFAVRPEGSVSTLKIQRTERGDSAVYLCASSPGQGSTEAFFGQGTRLTVV.

The sample holds many counts of this clonotype. V is TRBV28 and J is TRBJ2-1; D may be TRBD2 (6 bases). Per germline, CDR1 MDHEN and CDR2 SYDVKM. Trimming took off 6 bases at V and 0 bases at J, with 15 bases between the two ends. This CDR3 contains 16 residues. In DNA, the CDR3 is TGTGCCAGCAGGACCCGGGCCGGGAGCTCCTACAATGAGCAGTTCTTC. Translating gives CASRTRAGSSYNEQFF.

This clonotype was counted a few times. The chain uses TRBV24-1 and TRBJ2-7; 9 positions agree with TRBD1. Trimming at V came to 3 bases and at J to 2 bases, leaving 4 bases not matched to a gene. Germline loops: CDR1 KGHDR, CDR2 SFDVKD. This CDR3 region has 15 residues. CDR3 in DNA: TGTGCCACCAGTGATAGCCGGACAGGGGCCTACGAGCAGTACTTC. Protein: CATSDSRTGAYEQYF.

The V and J genes are TRBV6-2 or TRBV6-3 and TRBJ2-3; D is ambiguous. V shed 2 bases and J shed 5 bases, with 14 bases lying between them. In germline, CDR1 is MNHEY, CDR2 SVGEGT. This CDR3 has 15 residues. CDR3 sequence (DNA): TGTGCCAGCAGTTACCCCTCCGACTTGCTAGATACGCAGTATTTT. Protein sequence: CASSYPSDLLDTQYF.

The sample holds many counts of this clonotype. This chain links TRBV6-5 with TRBJ2-5; D is possibly TRBD2 (6 bases). CDR3 size: 12 residues. CDR1 and CDR2 (germline): MNHEY, SVGAGI. Trimming removed 0 bases from V and 9 bases from J, with 8 bases in between. The CDR3 DNA is TGTGCCAGCAGTTACTCGGGCGGGGCCCAGTACTTC. Translation gives CASSYSGGAQYF.

As to this clonotype: This sequence may be a read error, since a much larger clone differs from it by one base. This sequence joins TRBV6-5 and TRBJ2-6, with TRBD1 matching over 8 bases. Germline V CDR1 and CDR2: MNHEY, SVGAGI. The CDR3 is made up of 16 amino acids. The CDR3 is CASTKTGGAGANVMTF. The CDR3 DNA reads as TGTGCCAGCACCAAAACAGGGGGAGCTGGGGCCAACGTCATGACTTTC.

In this sample, this clonotype turned up many times. V and J are TRBV11-2 and TRBJ2-3; 8 nucleotides align to TRBD1. This CDR3 has 16 residues. Trimming cost V 5 bases and J 0 bases; bases outside gene matches: 7. The V gene's germline CDR1 is SGHAT and CDR2 FQNNGV. The CDR3 DNA reads TGTGCCAGCAGCCAGGGGGCTAGCGAAAGCACAGATACGCAGTATTTT. It is translated as CASSQGASESTDTQYF.

This chain connects TRBV29-1 to TRBJ1-1; a weak D match, TRBD1 (6 bases). V lost 4 bases, J lost 5 bases, and 11 bases lay in between. The CDR3 contains 12 residues. Per the germline V gene, CDR1 is SQVTM and CDR2 is ANQGSEA. CDR3 protein: CSVGQGQTEAFF. The CDR3 DNA reads TGCAGCGTTGGCCAGGGGCAAACTGAAGCTTTCTTT.

This clonotype appeared many times. The CDR3 bases are TGTGCCAGCAGCTTAAACCCGGGACAAACCGGGGAGCTGTTTTTT. This codes for CASSLNPGQTGELFF. This chain links TRBV7-9 with TRBJ2-2; possible D gene TRBD1, 6 bases. V was clipped by 2 bases and J by 5 bases, with 12 bases between them. The CDR3 is 15 amino acids. CDR1 is SEHNR and CDR2 is FQNEAQ in the germline V gene (reference sequence).

This clonotype was seen only a few times. The rearrangement uses TRBV29-1 and TRBJ2-1; D gene uncertain. The ends were cut back, 3 bases at V and 8 bases at J, with 14 bases in the middle. This CDR3 contains 13 residues. Germline V gene sequence: CDR1 SQVTM, CDR2 ANQGSEA. In DNA form, the CDR3 reads TGCAGCGTTGAGTTAGGAACGAGCGATGAGCAGTTCTTC. As protein: CSVELGTSDEQFF.